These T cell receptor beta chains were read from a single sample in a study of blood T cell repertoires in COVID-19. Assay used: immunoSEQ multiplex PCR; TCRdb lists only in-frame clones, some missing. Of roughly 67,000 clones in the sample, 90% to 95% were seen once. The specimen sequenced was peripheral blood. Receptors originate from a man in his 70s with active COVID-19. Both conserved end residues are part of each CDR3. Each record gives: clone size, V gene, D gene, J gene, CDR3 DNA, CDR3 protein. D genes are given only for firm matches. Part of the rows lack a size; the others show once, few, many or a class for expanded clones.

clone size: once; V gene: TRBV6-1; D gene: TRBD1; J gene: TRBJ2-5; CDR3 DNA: TGTGCCAGCAGTGAGCGCCGGGACAGTATCCAAGAGACCCAGTACTTC; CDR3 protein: CASSERRDSIQETQYF
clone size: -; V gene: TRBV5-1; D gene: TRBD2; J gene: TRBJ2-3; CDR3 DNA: TGCGCCAGCAGCTTATTGCTAGCGGGGGCTAGCACAGATACGCAGTATTTT; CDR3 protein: CASSLLLAGASTDTQYF
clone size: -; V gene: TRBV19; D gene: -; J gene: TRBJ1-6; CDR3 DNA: TGTGCCAGTAGTATCCCCGGTCTCGGCTATAATTCACCCCTCCACTTT; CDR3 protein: CASSIPGLGYNSPLHF
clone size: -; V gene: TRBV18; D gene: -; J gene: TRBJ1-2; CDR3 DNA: TGTGCCAGCTCACCTGCCAGTAGCACCCAGCATGGCTACACCTTC; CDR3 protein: CASSPASSTQHGYTF
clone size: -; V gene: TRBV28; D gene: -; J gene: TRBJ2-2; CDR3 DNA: TGTGCCAGCAGTCTGACAGAGAACACCGGGGAGCTGTTTTTT; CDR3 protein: CASSLTENTGELFF
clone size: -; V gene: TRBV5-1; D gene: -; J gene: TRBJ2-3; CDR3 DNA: TGCGCCAGCAGCTTGGATGGCGGGACTAGCACAGATACGCAGTATTTT; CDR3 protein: CASSLDGGTSTDTQYF
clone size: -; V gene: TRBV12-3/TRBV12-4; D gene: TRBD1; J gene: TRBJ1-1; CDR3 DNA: TGTGCCAGCAGCCGACAGGGACCGCCTGAAGCTTTCTTT; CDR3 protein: CASSRQGPPEAFF
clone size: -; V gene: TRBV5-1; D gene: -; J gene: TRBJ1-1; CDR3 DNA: TGCGCCAGCAGCTTGGGTGCAGGGAACACTGAAGCTTTCTTT; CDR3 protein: CASSLGAGNTEAFF
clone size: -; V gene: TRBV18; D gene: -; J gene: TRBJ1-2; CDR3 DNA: TGTGCCAGCTCACCTGAACAGGCCTCGGTCGGTGGCTACACCTTC; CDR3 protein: CASSPEQASVGGYTF
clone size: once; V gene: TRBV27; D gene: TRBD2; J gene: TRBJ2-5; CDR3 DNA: TGTGCCAGCGGGAGGGGTGGCGAGACCCAGTACTTC; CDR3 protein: CASGRGGETQYF
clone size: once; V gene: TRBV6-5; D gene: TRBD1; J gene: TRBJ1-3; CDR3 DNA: TGTGCCAGCAGAGCCCGGGACAGTCGGGGAAACACCATATATTTT; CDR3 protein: CASRARDSRGNTIYF
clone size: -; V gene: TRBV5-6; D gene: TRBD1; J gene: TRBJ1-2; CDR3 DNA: TGTGCCGTCGGGACAGGTGGATCTGGCTACACCTTC; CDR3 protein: CAVGTGGSGYTF
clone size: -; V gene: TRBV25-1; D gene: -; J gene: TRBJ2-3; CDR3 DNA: TGTGCCAGCAGTGAATACGGGAGCACAGATACGCAGTATTTT; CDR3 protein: CASSEYGSTDTQYF
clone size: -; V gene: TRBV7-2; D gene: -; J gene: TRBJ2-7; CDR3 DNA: TGTGCCAGCAGCACAGTGACAGGCGAGCAGTACTTC; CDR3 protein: CASSTVTGEQYF
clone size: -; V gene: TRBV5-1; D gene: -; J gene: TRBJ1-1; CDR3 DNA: TGCGCCAGCAGCTTGGGAAACAGGGCCCGGGTGGACACTGAAGCTTTCTTT; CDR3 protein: CASSLGNRARVDTEAFF
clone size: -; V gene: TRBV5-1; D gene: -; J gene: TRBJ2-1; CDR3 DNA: TGCGCCAGCAGCCGGAGGGTAGTGAACAATGAGCAGTTCTTC; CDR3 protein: CASSRRVVNNEQFF
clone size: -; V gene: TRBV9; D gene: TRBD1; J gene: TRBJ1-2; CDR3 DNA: TGTGCCAGCAGCCCAGGGGGACTCTATGGCTACACCTTC; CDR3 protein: CASSPGGLYGYTF
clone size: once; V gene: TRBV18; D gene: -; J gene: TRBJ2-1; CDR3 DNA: TGTGCCAGCTCAATCCGAACTAATTCCGGGACTTCATACCATGAGCAGTTCTTC; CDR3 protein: CASSIRTNSGTSYHEQFF
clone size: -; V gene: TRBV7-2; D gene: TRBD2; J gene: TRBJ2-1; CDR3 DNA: TGTGCCAGCAGCTTACGACGTCTAGCGGGGAATGAGCAGTTCTTC; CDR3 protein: CASSLRRLAGNEQFF
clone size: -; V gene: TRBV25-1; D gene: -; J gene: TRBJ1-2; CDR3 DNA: TGTGCCACCGAATCCGGGACACGGTATGGCTACACCTTC; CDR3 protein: CATESGTRYGYTF
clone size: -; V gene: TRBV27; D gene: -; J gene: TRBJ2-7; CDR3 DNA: TGTGCCAGCAGTTTATTGCCGCACAACTCCTACGAGCAGTACTTC; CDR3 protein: CASSLLPHNSYEQYF
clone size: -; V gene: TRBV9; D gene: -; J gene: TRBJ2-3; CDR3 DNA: TGTGCCAGCAGCGTAAAGGGGGATGCCGATACGCAGTATTTT; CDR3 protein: CASSVKGDADTQYF
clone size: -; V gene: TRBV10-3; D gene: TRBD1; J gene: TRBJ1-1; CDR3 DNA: TGTGCCATCAGTGATAGACAGGGAGAAACTGAAGCTTTCTTT; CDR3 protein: CAISDRQGETEAFF
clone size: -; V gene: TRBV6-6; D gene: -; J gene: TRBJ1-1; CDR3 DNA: TGTGCCAGCAGTTACCCCGAGGCAAACACTGAAGCTTTCTTT; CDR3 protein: CASSYPEANTEAFF
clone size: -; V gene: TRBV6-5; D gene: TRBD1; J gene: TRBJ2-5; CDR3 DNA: TGTGCCAGCAGAAGGACAGGACAAGAGACCCAGTACTTC; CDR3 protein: CASRRTGQETQYF
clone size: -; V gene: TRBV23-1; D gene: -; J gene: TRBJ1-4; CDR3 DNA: TGCGCCAGCAGTCAATCACATCACAGGGTGTGTGAAAAACTGTTTTTT; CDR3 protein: CASSQSHHRVCEKLFF
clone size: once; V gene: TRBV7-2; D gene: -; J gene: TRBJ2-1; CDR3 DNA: TGTGCCAGCAGCTCCTACCCGAGGGCCGAGCAGTTCTTC; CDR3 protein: CASSSYPRAEQFF
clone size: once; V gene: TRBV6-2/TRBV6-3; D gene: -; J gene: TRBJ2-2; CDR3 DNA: TGTGCCAGCAGTTTTTCCGAGGGAGGGGAGCTGTTTTTT; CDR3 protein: CASSFSEGGELFF
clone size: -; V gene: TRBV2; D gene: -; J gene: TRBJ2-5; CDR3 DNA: TGTGCCAGCAGGGACATCCGCCAAGAGACCCAGTACTTC; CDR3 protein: CASRDIRQETQYF
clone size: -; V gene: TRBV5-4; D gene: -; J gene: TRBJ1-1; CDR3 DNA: TGTGCCAGCAGCTTGGGACTGACTATGATTGAAGCTTTCTTT; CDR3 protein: CASSLGLTMIEAFF
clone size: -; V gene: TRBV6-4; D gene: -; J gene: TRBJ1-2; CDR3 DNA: TGTGCCAGCAGTGACTCCTATCTCCCCCGGAGTGGCTACACCTTC; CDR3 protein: CASSDSYLPRSGYTF
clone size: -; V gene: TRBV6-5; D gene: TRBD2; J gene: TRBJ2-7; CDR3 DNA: TGTGCCAGCAGGGTCCGGGGACTAGCAACCTACGAGCAGTACTTC; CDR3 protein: CASRVRGLATYEQYF
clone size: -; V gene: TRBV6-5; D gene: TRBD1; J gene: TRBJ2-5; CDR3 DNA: TGTGCCAGCAGTTCCCGGCCCGGGGACAGAGAGACCCAGTACTTC; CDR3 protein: CASSSRPGDRETQYF
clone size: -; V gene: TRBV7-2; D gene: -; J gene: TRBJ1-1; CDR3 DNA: TGTGCCAGCAGCTTAGCGCGGCGGGAAGCTTTCTTT; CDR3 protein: CASSLARREAFF
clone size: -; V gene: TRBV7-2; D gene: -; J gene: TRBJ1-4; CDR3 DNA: TGTGCCAGCAGCCCCGCCCACAGGGACACTAATGAAAAACTGTTTTTT; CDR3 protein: CASSPAHRDTNEKLFF
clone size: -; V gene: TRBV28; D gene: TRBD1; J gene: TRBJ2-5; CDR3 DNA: TGTGCCAGCAGTTCCTCGCCAACAGGGGTCAAGTACCAAGAGACCCAGTACTTC; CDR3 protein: CASSSSPTGVKYQETQYF
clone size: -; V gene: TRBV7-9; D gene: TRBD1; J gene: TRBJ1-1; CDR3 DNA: TGTGCCAGCAGCCCCGGGACAGGTATGAACACTGAAGCTTTCTTT; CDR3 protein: CASSPGTGMNTEAFF
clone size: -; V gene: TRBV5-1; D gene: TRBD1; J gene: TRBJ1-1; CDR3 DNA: TGCGCCAGCAGCCCGGGCTGGCAGGGGGCCACTGAAGCTTTCTTT; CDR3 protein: CASSPGWQGATEAFF
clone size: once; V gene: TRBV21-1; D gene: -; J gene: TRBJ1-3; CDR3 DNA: TGTGCCAGCAGCAACCCGGGTTGGGGGCCCTCTGGAAACACCATATATTTT; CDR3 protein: CASSNPGWGPSGNTIYF
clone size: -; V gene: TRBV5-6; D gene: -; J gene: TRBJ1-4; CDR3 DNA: TGTGCCAGCAGCCCGCCGGGACTTGCGGAAAAACTGTTTTTT; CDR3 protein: CASSPPGLAEKLFF
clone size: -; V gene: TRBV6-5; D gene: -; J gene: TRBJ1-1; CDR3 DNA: TGTGCCAGCATTAGGACAGCCTCAATGAACACTGAAGCTTTCTTT; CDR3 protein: CASIRTASMNTEAFF
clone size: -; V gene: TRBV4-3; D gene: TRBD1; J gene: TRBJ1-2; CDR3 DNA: TGCGCCAGCAGCCAATACAGGGGGCGCCCGGACTATGGCTACACCTTC; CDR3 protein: CASSQYRGRPDYGYTF
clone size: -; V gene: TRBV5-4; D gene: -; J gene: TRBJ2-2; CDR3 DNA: TGTGCCAGCAGCGGGAACAGGGATAACACCGGGGAGCTGTTTTTT; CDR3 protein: CASSGNRDNTGELFF
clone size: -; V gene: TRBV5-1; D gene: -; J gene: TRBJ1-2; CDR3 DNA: TGCGCCAGCAGCTTGGACCCCGGGTTTGGCTACACCTTC; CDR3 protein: CASSLDPGFGYTF
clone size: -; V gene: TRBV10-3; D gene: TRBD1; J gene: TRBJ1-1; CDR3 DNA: TGTGCCATCACAGAACAGGGGATGAACACTGAAGCTTTCTTT; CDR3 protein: CAITEQGMNTEAFF
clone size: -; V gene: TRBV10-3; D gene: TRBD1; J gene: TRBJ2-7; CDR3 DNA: TGTGCCATCAGTGCAAGACAGGGGGGGGGTTACGAGCAGTACTTC; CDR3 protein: CAISARQGGGYEQYF
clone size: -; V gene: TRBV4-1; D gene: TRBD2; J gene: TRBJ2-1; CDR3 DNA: TGCGCCAGCAGCCAAGACGAAGCGGGGGTGAGGAATGAGCAGTTCTTC; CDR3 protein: CASSQDEAGVRNEQFF
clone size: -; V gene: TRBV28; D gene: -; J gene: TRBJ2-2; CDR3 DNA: TGTGCCAGCAGTTGGGCTATGGTGCCCGGGGAGCTGTTTTTT; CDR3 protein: CASSWAMVPGELFF
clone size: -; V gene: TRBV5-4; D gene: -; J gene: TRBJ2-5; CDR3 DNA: TGTGCCAGCAGCTTGGTTCAACAAGAGACCCAGTACTTC; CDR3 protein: CASSLVQQETQYF
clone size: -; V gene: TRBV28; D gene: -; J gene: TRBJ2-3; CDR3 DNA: TGTGCCAGCAGTTTAAAGACAGGAATTAGCACAGATACGCAGTATTTT; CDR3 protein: CASSLKTGISTDTQYF
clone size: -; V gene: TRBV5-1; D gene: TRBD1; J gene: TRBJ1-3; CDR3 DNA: TGCGCCAGCAGCTTGGACAGGGGTGGAAACACCATATATTTT; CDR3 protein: CASSLDRGGNTIYF
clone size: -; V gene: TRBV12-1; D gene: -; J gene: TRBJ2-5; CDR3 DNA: TGTGCCAGCAGCTTTAAGTCTAGCGGGGAAGAGACCCAGTACTTC; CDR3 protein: CASSFKSSGEETQYF
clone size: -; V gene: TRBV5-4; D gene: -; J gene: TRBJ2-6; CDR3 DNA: TGTGCCAGCAGCTCCAGAGGTGCATCTGGGGCCAACGTCCTGACTTTC; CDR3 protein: CASSSRGASGANVLTF
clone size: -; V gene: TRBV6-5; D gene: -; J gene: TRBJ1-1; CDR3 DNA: TGTGCCAGCAGTAATCCAGGGATGAGGAACACTGAAGCTTTCTTT; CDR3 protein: CASSNPGMRNTEAFF